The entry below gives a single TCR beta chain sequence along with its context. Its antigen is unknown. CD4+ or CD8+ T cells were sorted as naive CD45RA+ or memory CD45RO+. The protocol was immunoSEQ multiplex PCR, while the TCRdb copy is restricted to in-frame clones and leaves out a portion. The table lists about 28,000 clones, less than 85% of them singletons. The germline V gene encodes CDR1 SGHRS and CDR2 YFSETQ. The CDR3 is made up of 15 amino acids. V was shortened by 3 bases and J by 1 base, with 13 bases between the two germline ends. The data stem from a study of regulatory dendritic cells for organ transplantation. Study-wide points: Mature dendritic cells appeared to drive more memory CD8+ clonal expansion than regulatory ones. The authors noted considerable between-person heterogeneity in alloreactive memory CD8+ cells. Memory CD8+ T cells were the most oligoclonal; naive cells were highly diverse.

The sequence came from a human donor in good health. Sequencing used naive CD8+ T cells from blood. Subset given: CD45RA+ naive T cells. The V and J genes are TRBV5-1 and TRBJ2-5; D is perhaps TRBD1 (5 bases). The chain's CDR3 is CASSSLDGAQETQYF. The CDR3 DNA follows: TGCGCCAGCAGCTCGCTTGATGGGGCCCAAGAGACCCAGTACTTC.